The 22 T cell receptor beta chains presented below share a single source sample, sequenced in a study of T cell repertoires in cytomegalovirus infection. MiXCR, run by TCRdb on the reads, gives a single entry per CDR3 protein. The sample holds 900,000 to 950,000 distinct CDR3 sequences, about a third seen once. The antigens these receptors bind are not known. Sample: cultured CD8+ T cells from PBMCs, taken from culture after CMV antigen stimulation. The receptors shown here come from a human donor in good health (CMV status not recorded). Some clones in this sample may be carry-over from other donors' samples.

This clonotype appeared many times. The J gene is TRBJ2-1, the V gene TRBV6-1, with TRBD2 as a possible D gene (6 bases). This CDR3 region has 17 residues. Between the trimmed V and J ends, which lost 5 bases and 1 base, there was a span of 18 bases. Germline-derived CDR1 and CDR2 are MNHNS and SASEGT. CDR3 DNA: TGTGCCAGCAGTTCTCCCCTGGATGGGGGGTCCTACAATGAGCAGTTCTTC. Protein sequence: CASSSPLDGGSYNEQFF.

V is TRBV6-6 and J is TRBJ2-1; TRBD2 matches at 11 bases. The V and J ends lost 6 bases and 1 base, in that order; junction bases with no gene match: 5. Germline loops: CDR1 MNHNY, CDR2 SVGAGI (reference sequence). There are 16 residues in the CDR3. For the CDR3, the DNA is TGTGCCAGCAGGGTATCTAGCGGGGGGTCCTACAATGAGCAGTTCTTC. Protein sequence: CASRVSSGGSYNEQFF.

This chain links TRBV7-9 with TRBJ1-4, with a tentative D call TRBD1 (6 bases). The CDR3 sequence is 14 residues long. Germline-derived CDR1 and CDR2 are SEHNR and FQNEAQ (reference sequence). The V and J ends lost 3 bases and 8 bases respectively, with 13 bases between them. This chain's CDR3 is CASSLEQGMEKLFF. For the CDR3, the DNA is TGTGCCAGCAGCTTGGAACAGGGCATGGAAAAACTGTTTTTT.

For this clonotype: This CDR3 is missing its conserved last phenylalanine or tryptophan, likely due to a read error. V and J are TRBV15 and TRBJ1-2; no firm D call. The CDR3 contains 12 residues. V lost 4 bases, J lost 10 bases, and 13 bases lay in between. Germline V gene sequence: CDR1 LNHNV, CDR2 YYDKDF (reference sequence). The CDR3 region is CATSTYPGDYTV. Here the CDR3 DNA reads TGTGCCACCAGCACTTACCCCGGAGACTACACCGTC.

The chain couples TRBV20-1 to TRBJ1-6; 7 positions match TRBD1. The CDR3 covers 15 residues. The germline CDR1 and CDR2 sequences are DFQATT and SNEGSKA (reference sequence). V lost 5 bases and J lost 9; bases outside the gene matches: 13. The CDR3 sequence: CSAPSRQGSPSPLHF. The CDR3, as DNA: TGCAGTGCTCCTTCGAGACAGGGATCCCCTTCACCCCTCCACTTT.

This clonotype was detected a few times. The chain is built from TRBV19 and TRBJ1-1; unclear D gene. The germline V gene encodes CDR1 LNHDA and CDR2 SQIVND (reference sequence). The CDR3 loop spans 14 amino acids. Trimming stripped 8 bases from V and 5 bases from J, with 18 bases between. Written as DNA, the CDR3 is TGTGCCAGTGGAGCGGGTCTATGGCAAACTGAAGCTTTCTTT. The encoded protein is CASGAGLWQTEAFF.

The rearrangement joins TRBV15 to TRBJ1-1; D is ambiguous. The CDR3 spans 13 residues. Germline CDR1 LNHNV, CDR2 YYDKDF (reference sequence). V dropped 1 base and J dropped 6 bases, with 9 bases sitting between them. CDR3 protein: CATSRVSVAEAFF. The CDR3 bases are TGTGCCACCAGCAGAGTGTCGGTGGCTGAAGCTTTCTTT.

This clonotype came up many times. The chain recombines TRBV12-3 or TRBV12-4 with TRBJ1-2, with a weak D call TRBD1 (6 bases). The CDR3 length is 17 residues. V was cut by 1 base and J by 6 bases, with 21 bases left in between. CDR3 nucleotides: TGTGCCAGCAGTTTAGTGGGACAAGGGCCTTTGGGAGATGGCTACACCTTC. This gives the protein CASSLVGQGPLGDGYTF.

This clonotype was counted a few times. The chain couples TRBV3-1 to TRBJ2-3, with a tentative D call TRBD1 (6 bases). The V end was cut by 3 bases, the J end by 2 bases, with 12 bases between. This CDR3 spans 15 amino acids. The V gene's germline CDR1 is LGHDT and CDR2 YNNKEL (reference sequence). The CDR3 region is CASSHPMGHTDTQYF. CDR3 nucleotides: TGTGCCAGCAGCCACCCTATGGGACACACAGATACGCAGTATTTT.

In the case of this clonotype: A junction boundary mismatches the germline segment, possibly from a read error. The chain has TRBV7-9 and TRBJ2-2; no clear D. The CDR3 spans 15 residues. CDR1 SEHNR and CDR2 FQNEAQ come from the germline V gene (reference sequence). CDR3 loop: CASSLGRANTRELFF. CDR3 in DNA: TGTGCCAGCAGCTTGGGCAGAGCGAACACCAGGGAGCTGTTTTTT.

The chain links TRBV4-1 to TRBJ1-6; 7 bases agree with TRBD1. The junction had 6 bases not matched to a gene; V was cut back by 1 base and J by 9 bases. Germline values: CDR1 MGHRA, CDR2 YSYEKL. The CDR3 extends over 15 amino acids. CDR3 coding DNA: TGCGCCAGCAGCCAAGTTGGACAGGCGGTTTCACCCCTCCACTTT. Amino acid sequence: CASSQVGQAVSPLHF.

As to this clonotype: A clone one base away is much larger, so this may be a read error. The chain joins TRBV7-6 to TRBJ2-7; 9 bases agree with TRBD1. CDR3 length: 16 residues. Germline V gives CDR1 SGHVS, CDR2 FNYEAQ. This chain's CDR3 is CANSSGTGTFGYEQYF. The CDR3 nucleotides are TGTGCCAACAGCAGCGGGACAGGGACTTTCGGCTACGAGCAGTACTTC.

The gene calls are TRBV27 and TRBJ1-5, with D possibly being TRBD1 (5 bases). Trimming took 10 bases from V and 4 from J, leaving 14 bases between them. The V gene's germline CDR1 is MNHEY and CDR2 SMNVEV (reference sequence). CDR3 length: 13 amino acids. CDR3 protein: CATGADLNQPQHF. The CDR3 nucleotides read TGTGCCACCGGGGCGGACCTTAATCAGCCCCAGCATTTT.

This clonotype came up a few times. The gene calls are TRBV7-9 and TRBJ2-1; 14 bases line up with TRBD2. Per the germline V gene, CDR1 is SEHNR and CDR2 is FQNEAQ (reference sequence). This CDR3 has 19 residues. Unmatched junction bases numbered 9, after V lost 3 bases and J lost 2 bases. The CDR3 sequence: CASSFPGTSGGGPYNEQFF. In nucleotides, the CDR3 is TGTGCCAGCAGCTTTCCAGGGACTAGCGGGGGTGGACCCTACAATGAGCAGTTCTTC.

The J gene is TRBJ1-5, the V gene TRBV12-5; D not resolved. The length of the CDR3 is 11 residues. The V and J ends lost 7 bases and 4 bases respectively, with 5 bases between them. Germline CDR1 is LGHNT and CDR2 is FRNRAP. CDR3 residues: CASAINQPQHF. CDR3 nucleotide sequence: TGTGCTAGTGCCATTAATCAGCCCCAGCATTTT. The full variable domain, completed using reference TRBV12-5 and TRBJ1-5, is DARVTQTPRHKVTEMGQEVTMRCQPILGHNTVFWYRQTMMQGLELLAYFRNRAPLDDSGMPKDRFSAEMPDATLATLKIQPSEPRDSAVYFCASAINQPQHFGDGTRLSIL.

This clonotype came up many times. CDR3 region: CASSLAEGQGPYNSPLHF. The CDR3 DNA follows: TGTGCCAGCAGCTTAGCGGAAGGACAGGGCCCCTATAATTCACCCCTCCACTTT. The genes are TRBV7-6 and TRBJ1-6, with 8 positions matching TRBD1. The CDR3 is 18 residues long. V shed 0 bases, J shed 2 bases, and the junction held 6 bases outside the gene matches. Germline loops: CDR1 SGHVS, CDR2 FNYEAQ.

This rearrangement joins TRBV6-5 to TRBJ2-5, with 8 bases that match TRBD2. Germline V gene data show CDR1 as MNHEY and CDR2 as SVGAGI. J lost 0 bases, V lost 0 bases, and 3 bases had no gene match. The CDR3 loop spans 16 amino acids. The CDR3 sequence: CASSYSGGGYQETQYF. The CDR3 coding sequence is TGTGCCAGCAGTTACTCCGGGGGGGGATACCAAGAGACCCAGTACTTC.

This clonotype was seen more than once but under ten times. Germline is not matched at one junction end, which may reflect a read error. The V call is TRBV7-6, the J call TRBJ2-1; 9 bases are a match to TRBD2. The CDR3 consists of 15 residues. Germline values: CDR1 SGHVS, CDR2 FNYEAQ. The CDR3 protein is CASSLGRGGLDEQFF. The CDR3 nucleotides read TGTGCTAGCAGCTTAGGGCGGGGGGGCTTAGATGAGCAGTTCTTC.

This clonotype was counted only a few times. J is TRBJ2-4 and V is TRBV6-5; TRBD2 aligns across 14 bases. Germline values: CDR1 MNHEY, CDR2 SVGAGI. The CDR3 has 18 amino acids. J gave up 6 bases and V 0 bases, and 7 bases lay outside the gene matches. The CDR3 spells CASSYSLTSGGARNIQYF. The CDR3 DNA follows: TGTGCCAGCAGTTACTCTTTGACTAGCGGGGGGGCAAGAAACATTCAGTACTTC.

The DNA for the CDR3 is TGCGCCAGCAGCCAGATAACACAAGGACAGGGGTACGGAGCTAATGAAAAACTGTTTTTT. It specifies CASSQITQGQGYGANEKLFF. The chain is built from TRBV4-3 and TRBJ1-4; TRBD1 matches 9 bases. The J segment lost 3 bases and the V segment lost 3 bases, leaving 17 bases of the junction unmatched. Germline CDR1 LGHNA, CDR2 YSLEER. The CDR3 has 20 amino acids.

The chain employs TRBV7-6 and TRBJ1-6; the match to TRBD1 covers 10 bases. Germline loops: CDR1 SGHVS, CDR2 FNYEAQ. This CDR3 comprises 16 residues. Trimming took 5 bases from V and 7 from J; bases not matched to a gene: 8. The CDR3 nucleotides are TGTGCCAGCAGCGTCGCCGGGACAGGGGACAATTCACCCCTCCACTTT. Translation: CASSVAGTGDNSPLHF. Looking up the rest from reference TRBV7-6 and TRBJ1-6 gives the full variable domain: GAGVSQSPRYKVTKRGQDVALRCDPISGHVSLYWYRQALGQGPEFLTYFNYEAQQDKSGLPNDRFSAERPEGSISTLTIQRTEQRDSAMYRCASSVAGTGDNSPLHFGNGTRLTVT.

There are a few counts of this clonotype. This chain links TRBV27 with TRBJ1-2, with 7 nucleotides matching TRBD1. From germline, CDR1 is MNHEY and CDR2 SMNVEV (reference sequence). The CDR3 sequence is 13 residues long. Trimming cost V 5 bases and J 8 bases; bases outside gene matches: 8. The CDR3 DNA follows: TGTGCCAGCAGTCCCGGACAGGTTACGGGCTACACCTTC. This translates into CASSPGQVTGYTF.